This entry features one TCR beta chain sequence. Its recognized antigen is unknown. The sample holds no much larger clone one base away, and base qualities are not on file. Systemically healthy Caucasian individuals from Russia, 35 to 50 in total and aged about 6 to 90 years, were included as donors. Ten milliliters of peripheral blood were drawn from each donor into EDTA-treated Vacutainer tubes. Ficoll-Paque density-gradient centrifugation was used to isolate PBMCs, with at least 6.5 million per sample. Total RNA, at least 5 micrograms per sample, was extracted from PBMCs with Trizol reagent. Naive CD45RAhigh/CD27high T cell percentages were measured by flow cytometry on a PBMC aliquot from every donor. This sample was taken from a study of blood T cells in healthy people across ages (dated by TCRdb to about 2015). Concerning the study at large: In model experiments, template switching captured about one uniquely barcoded TCR beta cDNA molecule for every two T cells. To track age-related changes in TCR beta repertoire diversity, the study relied on deep sequencing normalized with unique cDNA molecular identifiers. The donors were split into four age groups: young (average 16 years), middle-aged (roughly 42), aged (roughly 68) and long-lived (82). To avoid experimental bias, donors of different ages were distributed randomly across sequencing lanes. For two donors (one aged 18 to 29 and one aged 80 or older), the study analyzed two additional independent replicas of 1 million unique cDNA reads from the same blood draw.

The library was prepared using 5' RACE. For sequencing, an Illumina HiSeq 2500 was employed. A second PCR of roughly 7 to 11 cycles was performed with a sample-barcoded 5' primer and a J-beta primer mix. Each TCR beta cDNA molecule received a unique molecular identifier from a template-switch 5' adaptor carrying 12 random nucleotides. Each sample yielded at least 2.5 million CDR3-containing paired-end reads. First-strand cDNA synthesis was performed from all RNA using the Mint cDNA synthesis kit, with priming by a TRBC-specific oligonucleotide. All cDNA was treated with uracil-DNA glycosylase and then went through a first 18-cycle PCR with the universal primers M1SS and BC2_uni_R. As for how the authors treated the data: For normalization, 1 million high-quality reads were randomly selected from each sample, with every read carrying a distinct molecular identifier. Instead of being binned into consensus sequences, reads that shared molecular identifiers were thrown out. MiTCR, run with a Q25 quality threshold and the strictest error-elimination algorithm, handled CDR3 identification, clonotype clustering and error correction. A nonparametric unseen species model with Euler transformation was used to estimate a lower bound on total TCR beta diversity. TCRdb reworked the public reads: Q25 trimming with fastp, MiXCR clone assembly, productive beta chains retained. For every CDR3 protein sequence, its rows merge into one entry that carries the most common genes and DNA. The V and J calls and clone size come from TCRdb's table, not from the authors' own analysis. Counted in this sample were 1.5 million or so distinct CDR3 sequences; roughly 45% of them appeared once. The ten most abundant clones make up approximately 7.9% of the sample.

CDR1 SGHAT and CDR2 FQNNGV are derived from the germline V gene. The CDR3 covers 15 residues, taking in both the cysteine and the phenylalanine. Only the CDR3 DNA stays, 45 bases, in frame from base 1. Points the paper makes about the study in general: Conclusive comparison of naive and antigen-experienced compartments was prevented by the profiling of bulk unsorted PBMCs. The percentage of naive T cells measured by flow cytometry correlated strongly with observed TCR beta diversity. Estimates of total diversity based on one million sequenced T cells were regarded as lower bounds and as underestimates. Observed TCR beta diversity per million T cells fell roughly linearly with age, and a significant reduction was already apparent by age about 36. Compared with the aged group, more naive CD4+ T cells, fewer expanded clones and increased TCR diversity were shown by the long-lived group, suggesting age selection. Because donor CMV infection status was unknown, age-related changes in expanded clonotypes were potentially confounded.

The rearrangement joined TRBV11-2 to TRBJ2-7, with no confident D gene call. The end of the DNA aligns better with TRBJ2-5, so the J call may be wrong. This receptor was taken from a woman aged 18 to 35 in good health. Sequencing was carried out using blood. Read as DNA, the sequence is TGTGCCAGCAGCTTAGATTTGGCCGTGGGTGAGACCCAGTACTTC. This is translated as CASSLDLAVGETQYF.